The 12 T cell receptor beta chains given below trace back to one sample, sequenced in a study of blood T cell repertoires in COVID-19. Profiled with immunoSEQ multiplex PCR; TCRdb holds only in-frame clones, not every one. This sample has around 200,000 clones, with 83% found just once. The sample comprised peripheral blood. These receptors were obtained from a woman aged 35 to 49 with active or convalescent COVID-19.

The rearrangement uses TRBV7-2 and TRBJ2-1; 7 bases are a match to TRBD2. V gave up 2 bases and J gave up 7 bases; unmatched junction bases: 2. The CDR3 extends over 13 amino acids. Germline CDR1 reads SGHTA; CDR2 reads FQGNSA. In DNA form, the CDR3 reads TGTGCCAGCAGCTTAATAGCGGGTAATGAGCAGTTCTTC. This codes for CASSLIAGNEQFF. The complete variable domain, with remaining parts taken from reference TRBV7-2 and TRBJ2-1, reads GAGVSQSPSNKVTEKGKDVELRCDPISGHTALYWYRQSLGQGLEFLIYFQGNSAPDKSGLPSDRFSAERTGGSVSTLTIQRTQQEDSAVYLCASSLIAGNEQFFGPGTRLTVL.

The count of this clone is one. The chain employs TRBV9 and TRBJ1-6; 9 positions match TRBD1. Germline loops: CDR1 SGDLS, CDR2 YYNGEE. This CDR3 is built from 16 residues. Losses at the gene ends were 2 bases for V and 11 bases for J; bases not matched to a gene: 11. In DNA, the CDR3 is TGTGCCAGCAGCGTCTCCCCAGACAGGGGGTCAGCACCCCTCCACTTT. It codes for CASSVSPDRGSAPLHF.

This rearrangement joins TRBV27 to TRBJ1-2, with D possibly TRBD1 on 6 matching bases. V dropped 7 bases and J dropped 6 bases, with 18 bases sitting between them. The CDR3 covers 14 residues. Germline assignment: CDR1 MNHEY and CDR2 SMNVEV (reference sequence). In DNA form, the CDR3 reads TGTGCCAGCATGGGAAGGGGGATTCTCGATGGCTACACCTTC. Its translation: CASMGRGILDGYTF.

This clone has only one observation. The chain uses TRBV5-1 and TRBJ1-1; D uncertain. The V end lost 1 base, the J end lost 1 base, and 17 bases lay between the germline ends. This CDR3 is 17 amino acids long. Germline values: CDR1 SGHRS, CDR2 YFSETQ. The CDR3 loop is CASSLKLETLRNTEAFF. The CDR3 DNA reads as TGCGCCAGCAGCTTGAAACTGGAGACGCTAAGGAACACTGAAGCTTTCTTT.

The DNA for the CDR3 is TGTGCCAGCAGCCGACTTCTAGCGGGGGGATACAATGAGCAGTTCTTC. This encodes CASSRLLAGGYNEQFF. The chain joins TRBV14 to TRBJ2-1, with 11 bases lining up with TRBD2. CDR3 size: 16 residues. In germline, CDR1 is SGHDN, CDR2 FVKESK. The ends lost 4 bases at V and 4 bases at J; junction bases unmatched: 6. Complete variable domain (other parts from reference TRBV14 and TRBJ2-1): EAGVTQFPSHSVIEKGQTVTLRCDPISGHDNLYWYRRVMGKEIKFLLHFVKESKQDESGMPNNRFLAERTGGTYSTLKVQPAELEDSGVYFCASSRLLAGGYNEQFFGPGTRLTVL.

The chain carries TRBV10-3 and TRBJ1-5; TRBD1 agrees at 10 bases. Germline-derived CDR1 and CDR2 are ENHRY and SYGVKD. V was clipped by 2 bases and J by 7 bases; unmatched bases: 2. The CDR3 extends over 14 amino acids. CDR3 coding DNA: TGTGCCATCAGTGAGGGGACAGGGGTACAGCCCCAGCATTTT. Amino acid sequence: CAISEGTGVQPQHF.

The rearrangement joins TRBV19 to TRBJ2-7, with 7 bases matching TRBD2. V lost 2 bases to trimming and J lost 1 base; unmatched junction nucleotides: 8. The CDR3 has 16 residues. Germline loops: CDR1 LNHDA, CDR2 SQIVND (reference sequence). The CDR3, as DNA: TGTGCCAGTAGTATATATGGCGGGAGTGTTTCCTACGAGCAGTACTTC. Amino acid sequence: CASSIYGGSVSYEQYF.

The CDR3 spells CASSSGKNTGELFF. The CDR3 region has the DNA TGTGCCAGTAGTTCCGGGAAGAACACCGGGGAGCTGTTTTTT. The chain recombines TRBV19 with TRBJ2-2, with D tentatively TRBD2 (5 bases). The ends were cut back, 5 bases at V and 1 base at J, with 8 bases in the middle. In germline, CDR1 is LNHDA, CDR2 SQIVND (reference sequence). This CDR3 contains 14 residues.

There are a few counts of this clone. V and J are TRBV7-9 and TRBJ1-1; D gene uncertain. Germline CDR1 is SEHNR and CDR2 is FQNEAQ (reference sequence). The CDR3 consists of 16 residues. With 1 base removed from V and 0 bases from J, the gap between germline ends came to 12 bases. The CDR3 DNA follows: TGTGCCAGCAGCTTAGGGCGGAATCCGATGAACACTGAAGCTTTCTTT. It translates to CASSLGRNPMNTEAFF.

This rearrangement joins TRBV5-4 to TRBJ2-3; tentatively, D is TRBD2 (5 bases). There are 14 residues in the CDR3. Trimming left V 0 bases short and J 0 bases short, with 5 bases between. Germline V gene sequence: CDR1 SGHNT, CDR2 YYREEE (reference sequence). DNA of the CDR3: TGTGCCAGCAGCTTGGGCGGGAGCACAGATACGCAGTATTTT. It translates to CASSLGGSTDTQYF.

The V gene is TRBV25-1, the J gene TRBJ1-1; D is undetermined. Germline CDR1 and CDR2: MGHDK and SYGVNS. The CDR3 sequence is 18 residues long. The V and J ends lost 8 bases and 5 bases respectively, with 30 bases between them. The chain's CDR3 is CASPSGSGPQGLITEAFF. CDR3 in DNA: TGTGCCAGCCCCTCGGGGTCCGGGCCACAAGGGCTCATAACTGAAGCTTTCTTT.

The chain employs TRBV30 and TRBJ1-1, with D possibly TRBD1 on 5 matching bases. Germline assignment: CDR1 GTSNPN and CDR2 SVGIG (reference sequence). The length of the CDR3 is 11 residues. V was pared by 3 bases and J by 5 bases, with 7 bases between. Here the CDR3 DNA reads TGTGCCTGGAGCAGGGCTACTGAAGCTTTCTTT. It is translated as CAWSRATEAFF.